The sequence of this T cell receptor (beta chain) was determined in a study of blood T cell repertoires in COVID-19. The data were produced by immunoSEQ multiplex PCR, yet TCRdb's version contains in-frame clones alone and is incomplete. The sample lists roughly 280,000 clones, around four fifths occurring once. The CDR3 runs 14 residues. Trimming shortened V by 4 bases and J by 5 bases, and 15 bases separated the two germline ends. Germline lookup yields CDR1 SGHDN and CDR2 FVKESK. This TCR derives from a man in his 60s who had recovered from COVID-19. This chain uses TRBV14 with TRBJ2-7, with D tentatively TRBD2 (6 bases). Material: peripheral blood. The CDR3 region is CASSRPGRFHEQYF. DNA of the CDR3: TGTGCCAGCAGCCGTCCAGGGAGGTTCCACGAGCAGTACTTC.